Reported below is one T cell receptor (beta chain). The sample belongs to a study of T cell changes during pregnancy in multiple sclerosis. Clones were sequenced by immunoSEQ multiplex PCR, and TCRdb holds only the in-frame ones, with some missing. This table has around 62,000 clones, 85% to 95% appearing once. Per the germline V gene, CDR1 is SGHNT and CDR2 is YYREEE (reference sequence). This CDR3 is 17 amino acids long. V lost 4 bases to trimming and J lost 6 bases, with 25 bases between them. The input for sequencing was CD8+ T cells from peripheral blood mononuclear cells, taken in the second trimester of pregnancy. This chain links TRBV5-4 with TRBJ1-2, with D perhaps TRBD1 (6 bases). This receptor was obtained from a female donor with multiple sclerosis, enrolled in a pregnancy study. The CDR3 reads CASSPYVGQQGEDGYTF. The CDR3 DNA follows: TGTGCCAGCAGCCCCTACGTCGGACAGCAGGGCGAGGATGGCTACACCTTC.